The entry that follows covers one T cell receptor (beta chain) sequence. The sample is drawn from a study of OX40 agonist ivuxolimab in advanced cancers. The CDR3 totals 15 residues. Deletions cut 1 base from V and 6 bases from J, with 15 bases between. CDR1 and CDR2 (germline): SGHTA, FQGNSA. The method was immunoSEQ multiplex PCR; TCRdb's version includes in-frame clones alone and lacks a portion of them. The sample lists tens of thousands of clones, roughly 89% occurring once. V is TRBV7-2 and J is TRBJ1-2; D ambiguous. The source is an adult with an advanced solid tumor such as melanoma, head and neck, liver or kidney cancer. This material consisted of CD4+ or CD8+ T cells sorted from blood, taken in a trial of the OX40 agonist ivuxolimab. The CDR3 DNA sequence: TGTGCCAGCAGCTTAGATGCAGCCCGGTCTGATGGCTACACCTTC. It yields the protein CASSLDAARSDGYTF. The full variable domain, completed using reference TRBV7-2 and TRBJ1-2, is GAGVSQSPSNKVTEKGKDVELRCDPISGHTALYWYRQSLGQGLEFLIYFQGNSAPDKSGLPSDRFSAERTGGSVSTLTIQRTQQEDSAVYLCASSLDAARSDGYTFGSGTRLTVV.